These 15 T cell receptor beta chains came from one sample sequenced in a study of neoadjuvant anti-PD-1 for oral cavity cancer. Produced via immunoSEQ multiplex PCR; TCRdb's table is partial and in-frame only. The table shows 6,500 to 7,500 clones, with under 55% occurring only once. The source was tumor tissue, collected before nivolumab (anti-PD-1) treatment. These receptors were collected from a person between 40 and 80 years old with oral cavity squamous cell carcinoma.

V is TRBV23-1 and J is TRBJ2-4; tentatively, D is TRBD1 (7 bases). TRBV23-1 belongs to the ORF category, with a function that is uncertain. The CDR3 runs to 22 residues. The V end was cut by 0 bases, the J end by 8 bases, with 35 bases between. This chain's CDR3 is CASSQSWPPPEATGEDEDIQYF. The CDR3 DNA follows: TGCGCCAGCAGTCAATCCTGGCCCCCCCCCGAGGCCACAGGGGAGGATGAGGACATTCAGTACTTC.

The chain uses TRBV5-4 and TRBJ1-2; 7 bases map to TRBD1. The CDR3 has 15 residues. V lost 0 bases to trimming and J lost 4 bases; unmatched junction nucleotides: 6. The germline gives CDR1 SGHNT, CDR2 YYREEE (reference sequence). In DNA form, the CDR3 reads TGTGCCAGCAGCTTGGTCGGACAGGCTCTCTATGGCTACACCTTC. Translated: CASSLVGQALYGYTF.

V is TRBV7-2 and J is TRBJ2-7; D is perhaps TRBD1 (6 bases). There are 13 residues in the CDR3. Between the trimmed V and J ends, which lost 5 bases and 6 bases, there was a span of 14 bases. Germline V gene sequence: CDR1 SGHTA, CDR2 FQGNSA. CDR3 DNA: TGTGCCAGCAGCCCCTACAGGGTTTTCGAGCAGTACTTC. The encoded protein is CASSPYRVFEQYF.

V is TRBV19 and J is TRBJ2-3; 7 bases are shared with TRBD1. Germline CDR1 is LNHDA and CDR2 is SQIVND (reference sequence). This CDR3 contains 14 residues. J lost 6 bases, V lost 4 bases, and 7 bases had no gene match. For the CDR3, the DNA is TGTGCCAGTAGTAAGGGCAGGGGGAAGGATACGCAGTATTTT. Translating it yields CASSKGRGKDTQYF.

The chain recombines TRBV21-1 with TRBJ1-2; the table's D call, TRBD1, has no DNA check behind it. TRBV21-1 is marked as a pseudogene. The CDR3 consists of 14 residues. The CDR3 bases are TGTGCCAGCAGGGGACGAGGGGGTTACTATGGCTACACCTTC. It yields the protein CASRGRGGYYGYTF.

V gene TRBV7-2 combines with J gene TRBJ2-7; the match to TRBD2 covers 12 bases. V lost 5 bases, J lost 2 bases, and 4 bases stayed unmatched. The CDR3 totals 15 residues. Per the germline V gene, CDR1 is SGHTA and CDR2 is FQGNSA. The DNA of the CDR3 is TGTGCCAGCAGCCTTGGACTAGCGGGGACCTACGAGCAGTACTTC. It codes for CASSLGLAGTYEQYF.

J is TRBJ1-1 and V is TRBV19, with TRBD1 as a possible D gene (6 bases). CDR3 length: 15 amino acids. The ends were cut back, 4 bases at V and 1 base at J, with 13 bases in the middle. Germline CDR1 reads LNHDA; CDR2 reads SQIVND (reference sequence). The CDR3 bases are TGTGCCAGTAGTACGACAGGCCGAACGAACACTGAAGCTTTCTTT. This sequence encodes CASSTTGRTNTEAFF.

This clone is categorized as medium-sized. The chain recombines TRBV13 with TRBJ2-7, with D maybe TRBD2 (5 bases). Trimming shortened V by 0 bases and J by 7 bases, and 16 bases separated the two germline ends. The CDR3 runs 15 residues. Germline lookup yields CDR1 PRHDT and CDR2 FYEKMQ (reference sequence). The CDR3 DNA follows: TGTGCCAGCAGCTTAGGCCCCGGGCAGTCGGGGGAGCAGTACTTC. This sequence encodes CASSLGPGQSGEQYF.

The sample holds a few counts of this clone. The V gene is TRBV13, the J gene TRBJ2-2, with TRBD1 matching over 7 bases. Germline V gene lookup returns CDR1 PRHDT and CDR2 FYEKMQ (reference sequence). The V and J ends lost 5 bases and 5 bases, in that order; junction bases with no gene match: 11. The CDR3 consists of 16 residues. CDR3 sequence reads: CASSRKTGARTGELFF. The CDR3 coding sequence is TGTGCCAGCAGCCGAAAAACAGGGGCGAGAACCGGGGAGCTGTTTTTT.

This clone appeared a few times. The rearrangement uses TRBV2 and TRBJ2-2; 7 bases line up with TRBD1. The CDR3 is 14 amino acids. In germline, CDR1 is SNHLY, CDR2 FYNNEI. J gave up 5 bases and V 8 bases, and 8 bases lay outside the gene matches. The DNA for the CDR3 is TGTGCCAGCCGTATGACAGGGTTAACCGGGGAGCTGTTTTTT. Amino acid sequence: CASRMTGLTGELFF. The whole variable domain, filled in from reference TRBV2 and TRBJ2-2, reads EPEVTQTPSHQVTQMGQEVILRCVPISNHLYFYWYRQILGQKVEFLVSFYNNEISEKSEIFDDQFSVERPDGSNFTLKIRSTKLEDSAMYFCASRMTGLTGELFFGEGSRLTVL.

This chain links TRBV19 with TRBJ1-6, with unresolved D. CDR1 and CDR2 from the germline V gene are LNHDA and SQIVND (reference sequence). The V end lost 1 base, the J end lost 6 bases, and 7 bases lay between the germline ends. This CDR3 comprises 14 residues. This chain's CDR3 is CASSIGQINSPLHF. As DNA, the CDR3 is TGTGCCAGTAGTATAGGACAAATTAATTCACCCCTCCACTTT.

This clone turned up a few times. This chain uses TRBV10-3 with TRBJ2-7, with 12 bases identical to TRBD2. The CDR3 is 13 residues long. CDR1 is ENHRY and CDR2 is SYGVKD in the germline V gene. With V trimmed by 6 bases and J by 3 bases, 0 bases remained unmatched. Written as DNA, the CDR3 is TGTGCCATCAGGACTAGCGGGGGCTACGAGCAGTACTTC. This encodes CAIRTSGGYEQYF.

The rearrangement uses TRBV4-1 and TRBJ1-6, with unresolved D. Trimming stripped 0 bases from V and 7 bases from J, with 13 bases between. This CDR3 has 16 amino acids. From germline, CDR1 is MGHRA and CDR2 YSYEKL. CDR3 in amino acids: CASSQDDAGTNSPLHF. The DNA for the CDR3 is TGCGCCAGCAGCCAAGATGATGCCGGAACGAATTCACCCCTCCACTTT.

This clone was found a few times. This chain's CDR3 is CASSVSGGSYNEQFF. The CDR3, as DNA: TGTGCCAGCAGCGTTTCAGGGGGCTCCTACAATGAGCAGTTCTTC. The rearrangement links TRBV9 to TRBJ2-1, with 7 nucleotides matching TRBD1. Germline CDR1 and CDR2: SGDLS and YYNGEE. Trimming at V came to 2 bases and at J to 0 bases, leaving 2 bases not matched to a gene. This CDR3 has 15 amino acids.

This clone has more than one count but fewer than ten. Here the CDR3 DNA reads TGTGCCAGTAGTAAGTCCGGGTCTGAAGCTTTCTTT. Its translation: CASSKSGSEAFF. J is TRBJ1-1 and V is TRBV19; the D is unclear. CDR1 and CDR2 from the germline V gene are LNHDA and SQIVND (reference sequence). V lost 4 bases, J lost 6 bases, and 9 bases lay in between. The CDR3 contains 12 residues.